This is a list of T cell receptor beta chains from one sample in a study of immune cell composition in non-small cell lung cancer. Some clones are missing from TCRdb's copy, which holds only in-frame ones; the method was immunoSEQ multiplex PCR. The profile shows about 11,000 clones, around 65% of them singletons. What was sequenced was lung tumor tissue. Receptor source: a human donor with non-small cell lung cancer. Each CDR3 is given with its conserved first and last residue. Each record gives: D gene, J gene, CDR3 length, V gene, clone size, CDR3 protein, CDR3 DNA. A D gene is named only where the DNA matches it firmly. Clone size appears in some rows only: once, few, many, or a class for an expanded clone.

NA,TRBJ1-1,16,TRBV5-6,medium-sized,CASSFPNTAMNTEAFF,TGTGCCAGCAGCTTTCCTAACACAGCAATGAACACTGAAGCTTTCTTT
TRBD1,TRBJ2-7,16,TRBV18,NA,CASSTSDRGLIYEQYF,TGTGCCAGCTCAACATCCGACAGGGGCCTTATCTACGAGCAGTACTTC
NA,TRBJ1-5,15,TRBV7-2,NA,CASSLFGGGNQPQHF,TGTGCCAGCAGCTTATTCGGGGGGGGGAATCAGCCCCAGCATTTT
TRBD1,TRBJ1-5,17,TRBV28,few,CASSFRGWFNSNQPQHF,TGTGCCAGCAGTTTCAGGGGGTGGTTTAATAGCAATCAGCCCCAGCATTTT
NA,TRBJ2-2,15,TRBV11-1,NA,CASGLRGMNTGELFF,TGTGCCAGCGGGTTGAGGGGGATGAACACCGGGGAGCTGTTTTTT
TRBD1,TRBJ2-1,14,TRBV2,NA,CASSFLTGEDEQFF,TGTGCCAGCAGCTTTTTGACAGGGGAGGATGAGCAGTTCTTC
TRBD1,TRBJ2-7,15,TRBV29-1,NA,CSVEGGQGQVIEQYF,TGCAGCGTTGAAGGGGGACAGGGTCAAGTTATCGAGCAGTACTTC
NA,TRBJ2-7,13,TRBV18,NA,CASSPPSLIEQYF,TGTGCCAGCTCACCACCGAGTTTAATAGAGCAGTACTTC
NA,TRBJ2-2,17,TRBV15,few,CATSRDLVGAVTGELFF,TGTGCCACCAGCAGAGATCTCGTGGGAGCGGTCACCGGGGAGCTGTTTTTT
NA,TRBJ2-7,15,TRBV7-2,NA,CASSLEGGGWYEQYF,TGTGCCAGCAGCTTAGAAGGGGGGGGATGGTACGAGCAGTACTTC
TRBD1,TRBJ2-7,11,TRBV30,once,CACAGGYEQYF,TGTGCCTGTGCAGGGGGATACGAGCAGTACTTC
NA,TRBJ2-3,18,TRBV5-4,NA,CASSSSRGFGLFTDTQYF,TGTGCCAGCAGCTCGTCTAGGGGGTTCGGACTCTTCACAGATACGCAGTATTTT
NA,TRBJ1-1,16,TRBV28,NA,CASDIGGAELNTEAFF,TGTGCCAGCGACATAGGGGGGGCCGAGCTGAACACTGAAGCTTTCTTT
NA,TRBJ2-7,11,TRBV20-1,NA,CSAGRGNEQYF,TGCAGTGCAGGCCGGGGGAACGAGCAGTACTTC
NA,TRBJ2-2,13,TRBV11-3,NA,CASSLVMSGELFF,TGTGCCAGCAGCTTAGTTATGAGCGGGGAGCTGTTTTTT
NA,TRBJ1-1,14,TRBV11-2,NA,CASSPTGGNTEAFF,TGTGCCAGCAGCCCGACGGGGGGGAACACTGAAGCTTTCTTT
NA,TRBJ2-5,14,TRBV7-2,NA,CASSLARREETQYF,TGTGCCAGCAGCTTAGCCCGACGGGAAGAGACCCAGTACTTC
NA,TRBJ2-1,16,TRBV4-3,NA,CASSQDPGTFVNEQFF,TGCGCCAGCAGCCAAGATCCTGGGACTTTCGTAAATGAGCAGTTCTTC
NA,TRBJ2-5,13,TRBV11-2,NA,CASSLVGQETQYF,TGTGCCAGCAGCTTAGTCGGGCAAGAGACCCAGTACTTC
NA,TRBJ1-1,12,TRBV19,NA,CASSIPGTEAFF,TGTGCCAGCTCAATACCGGGGACTGAAGCTTTCTTT
TRBD2,TRBJ2-1,15,TRBV19,NA,CASSAGTSAYNEQFF,TGTGCCAGTAGTGCCGGGACTAGCGCTTACAATGAGCAGTTCTTC
NA,TRBJ2-5,13,TRBV30,NA,CAWGRGGWETQYF,TGTGCCTGGGGCAGGGGCGGCTGGGAGACCCAGTACTTC
TRBD1,TRBJ1-2,14,TRBV7-2,few,CASSSRTGQDGYTF,TGTGCCAGCAGCTCCCGGACAGGGCAGGATGGCTACACCTTC
NA,TRBJ1-5,17,TRBV4-1,NA,CASSHPSGGGSNQPQHF,TGCGCCAGCAGCCATCCCTCGGGGGGGGGAAGCAATCAGCCCCAGCATTTT
TRBD1,TRBJ1-5,14,TRBV30,NA,CAWRQGNSNQPQHF,TGTGCCTGGAGACAGGGGAATAGCAATCAGCCCCAGCATTTT
TRBD2,TRBJ2-5,15,TRBV5-1,NA,CASSSSGLAEETQYF,TGCGCCAGCAGCTCGTCGGGACTAGCGGAAGAGACCCAGTACTTC
TRBD2,TRBJ2-7,16,TRBV7-8,few,CASSLALREASYEQYF,TGTGCCAGCAGCTTAGCTCTGCGGGAGGCCTCCTACGAGCAGTACTTC
TRBD1,TRBJ2-3,15,TRBV18,NA,CASSRQGVATDTQYF,TGTGCCAGCTCAAGACAGGGGGTCGCCACAGATACGCAGTATTTT
NA,TRBJ2-7,16,TRBV4-3,NA,CASSRVGGTGGNEQYF,TGCGCCAGCAGCCGGGTTGGGGGTACGGGGGGCAACGAGCAGTACTTC
NA,TRBJ1-1,16,TRBV11-2,NA,CASSLVGAGVGTEAFF,TGTGCCAGCAGCTTAGTGGGGGCAGGGGTCGGTACTGAAGCTTTCTTT
TRBD2,TRBJ2-7,13,TRBV5-1,NA,CASSRGGNYEQYF,TGCGCCAGCAGCCGGGGGGGGAACTACGAGCAGTACTTC
NA,TRBJ2-3,13,TRBV4-3,NA,CASSQDEGYTQYF,TGCGCCAGCAGCCAAGATGAGGGATATACGCAGTATTTT
TRBD1,TRBJ1-1,14,TRBV28,NA,CASSPPHRGSEAFF,TGTGCCAGCAGCCCCCCCCACAGGGGGTCTGAAGCTTTCTTT
NA,TRBJ2-3,18,TRBV7-9,once,CASSFPGGGAQDTDTQYF,TGTGCCAGCAGCTTCCCAGGTGGGGGGGCACAGGACACAGATACGCAGTATTTT
TRBD1,TRBJ2-2,14,TRBV5-4,NA,CASSAGQDTGELFF,TGTGCCAGCAGCGCCGGACAGGACACCGGGGAGCTGTTTTTT
TRBD1,TRBJ2-1,14,TRBV29-1,NA,CSVMPGQGSNEQFF,TGCAGCGTAATGCCGGGACAGGGGTCGAATGAGCAGTTCTTC
TRBD1,TRBJ2-6,17,TRBV2,NA,CASSDGQGAPGANVLTF,TGTGCCAGCAGTGACGGACAGGGGGCTCCTGGGGCCAACGTCCTGACTTTC
TRBD1,TRBJ1-5,15,TRBV2,medium-sized,CASSAGQGPNQPQHF,TGTGCCAGCAGTGCCGGACAGGGCCCGAATCAGCCCCAGCATTTT